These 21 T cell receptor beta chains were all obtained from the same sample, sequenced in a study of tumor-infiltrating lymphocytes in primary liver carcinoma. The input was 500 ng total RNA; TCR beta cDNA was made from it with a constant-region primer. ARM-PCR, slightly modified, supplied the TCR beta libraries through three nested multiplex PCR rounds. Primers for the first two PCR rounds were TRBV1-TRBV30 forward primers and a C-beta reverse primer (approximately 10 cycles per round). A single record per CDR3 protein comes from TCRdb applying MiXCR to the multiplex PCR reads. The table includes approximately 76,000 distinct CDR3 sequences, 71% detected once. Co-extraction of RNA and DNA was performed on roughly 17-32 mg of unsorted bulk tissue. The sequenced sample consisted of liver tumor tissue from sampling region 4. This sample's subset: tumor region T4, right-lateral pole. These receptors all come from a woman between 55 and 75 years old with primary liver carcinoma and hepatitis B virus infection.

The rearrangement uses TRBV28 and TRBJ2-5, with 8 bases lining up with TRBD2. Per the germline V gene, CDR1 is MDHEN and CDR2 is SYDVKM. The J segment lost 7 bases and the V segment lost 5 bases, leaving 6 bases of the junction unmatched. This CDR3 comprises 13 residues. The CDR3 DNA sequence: TGTGCCAGCAGTGGGACTAGTTGGGGGACCCAGTACTTC. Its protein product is CASSGTSWGTQYF.

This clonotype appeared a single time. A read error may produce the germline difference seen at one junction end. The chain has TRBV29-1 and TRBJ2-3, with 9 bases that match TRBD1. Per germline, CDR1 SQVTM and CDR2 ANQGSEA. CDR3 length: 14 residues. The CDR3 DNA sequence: TGCAGCGTCCTACCGGGACAGGGCACGGATATGCAGTATTTT. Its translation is CSVLPGQGTDMQYF.

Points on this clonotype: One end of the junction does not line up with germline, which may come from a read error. The CDR3 DNA is TGTGCCAGTAGTTCCTCTGGAAACATCATATATTTT. The encoded protein is CASSSSGNIIYF. The chain recombines TRBV6-6 with TRBJ1-3, with unresolved D. This CDR3 has 12 amino acids. Germline CDR1 reads MNHNY; CDR2 reads SVGAGI (reference sequence).

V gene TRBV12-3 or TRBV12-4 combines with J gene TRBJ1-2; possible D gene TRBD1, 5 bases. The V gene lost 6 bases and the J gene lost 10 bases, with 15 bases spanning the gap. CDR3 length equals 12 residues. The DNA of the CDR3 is TGTGCCAGCAGCGAGGGACCTCGTGACTACACCTTC. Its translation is CASSEGPRDYTF.

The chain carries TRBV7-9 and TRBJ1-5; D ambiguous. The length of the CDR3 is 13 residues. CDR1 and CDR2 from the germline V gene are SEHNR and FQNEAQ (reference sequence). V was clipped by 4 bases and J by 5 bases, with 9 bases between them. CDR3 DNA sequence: TGTGCCAGCAGCTGTGGACGAGATCAGCCCCAGCATTTT. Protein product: CASSCGRDQPQHF.

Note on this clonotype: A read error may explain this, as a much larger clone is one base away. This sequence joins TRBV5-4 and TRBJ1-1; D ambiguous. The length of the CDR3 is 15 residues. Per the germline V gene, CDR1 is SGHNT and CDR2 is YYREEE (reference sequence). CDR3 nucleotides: TGTGCCAGCAGCTCGTATCAGAGGAGGAACACTGAAGTTTTCTTT. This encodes CASSSYQRRNTEVFF.

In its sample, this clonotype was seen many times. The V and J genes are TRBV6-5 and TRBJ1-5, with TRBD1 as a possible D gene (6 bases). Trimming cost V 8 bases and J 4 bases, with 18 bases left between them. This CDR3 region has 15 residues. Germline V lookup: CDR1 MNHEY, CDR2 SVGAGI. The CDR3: CASGEGGNSNQPQHF. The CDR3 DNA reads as TGTGCCAGCGGTGAGGGGGGTAACTCGAATCAGCCCCAGCATTTT.

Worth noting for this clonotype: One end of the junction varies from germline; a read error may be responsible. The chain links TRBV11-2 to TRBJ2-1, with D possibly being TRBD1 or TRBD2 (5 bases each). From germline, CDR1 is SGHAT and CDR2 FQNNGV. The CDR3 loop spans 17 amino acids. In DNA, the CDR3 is TGTGCCAGCAGCTTACGACCGGGACCGAGTTTCTACAATGAGCAGTCCTTC. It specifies CASSLRPGPSFYNEQSF.

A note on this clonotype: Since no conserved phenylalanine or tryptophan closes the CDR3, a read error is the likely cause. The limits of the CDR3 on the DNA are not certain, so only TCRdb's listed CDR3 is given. The CDR3 here is CASSLGRWGYEHCI. The chain uses TRBV11-2 and TRBJ2-7. The V gene's germline CDR1 is SGHAT and CDR2 FQNNGV. The CDR3 is made up of 14 amino acids, end residues included.

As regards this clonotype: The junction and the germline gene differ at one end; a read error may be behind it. The DNA for the CDR3 is TGCAACGTTGAAATCAGGAGGCGAGGCACAGATACGCGGTATTTT. Translating it yields CNVEIRRRGTDTRYF. This rearrangement joins TRBV29-1 to TRBJ2-3; the D gene is possibly TRBD2 (5 bases). Germline assignment: CDR1 SQVTM and CDR2 ANQGSEA. The length of the CDR3 is 15 residues.

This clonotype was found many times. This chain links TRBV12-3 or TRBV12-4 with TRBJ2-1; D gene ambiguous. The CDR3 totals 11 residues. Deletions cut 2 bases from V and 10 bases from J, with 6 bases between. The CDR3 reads CASSLSREQFF. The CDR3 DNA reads TGTGCCAGCAGTTTATCTCGAGAGCAGTTCTTC.

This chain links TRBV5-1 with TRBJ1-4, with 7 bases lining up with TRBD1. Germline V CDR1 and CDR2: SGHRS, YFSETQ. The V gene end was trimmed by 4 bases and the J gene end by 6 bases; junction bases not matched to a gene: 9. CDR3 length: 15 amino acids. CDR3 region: CASSPDRPPDEKLFF. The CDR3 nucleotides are TGCGCCAGCAGCCCGGACAGGCCTCCTGATGAAAAACTGTTTTTT. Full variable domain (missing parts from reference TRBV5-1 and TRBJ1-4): KAGVTQTPRYLIKTRGQQVTLSCSPISGHRSVSWYQQTPGQGLQFLFEYFSETQRNKGNFPGRFSGRQFSNSRSEMNVSTLELGDSALYLCASSPDRPPDEKLFFGSGTQLSVL.

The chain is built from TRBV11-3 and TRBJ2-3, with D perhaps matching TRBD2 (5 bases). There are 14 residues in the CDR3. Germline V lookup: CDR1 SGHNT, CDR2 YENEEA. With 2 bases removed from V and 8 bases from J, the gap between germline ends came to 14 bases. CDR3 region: CASSLRGNSGTQYF. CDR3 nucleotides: TGTGCCAGCAGCTTACGGGGAAACTCAGGTACGCAGTATTTT.

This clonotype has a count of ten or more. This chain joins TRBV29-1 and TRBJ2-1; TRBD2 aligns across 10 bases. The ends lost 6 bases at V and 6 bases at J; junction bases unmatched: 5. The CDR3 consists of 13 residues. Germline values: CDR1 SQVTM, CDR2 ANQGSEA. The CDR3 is CSVVSGRGNEQFF. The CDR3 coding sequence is TGCAGCGTGGTCAGCGGGAGGGGCAATGAGCAGTTCTTC.

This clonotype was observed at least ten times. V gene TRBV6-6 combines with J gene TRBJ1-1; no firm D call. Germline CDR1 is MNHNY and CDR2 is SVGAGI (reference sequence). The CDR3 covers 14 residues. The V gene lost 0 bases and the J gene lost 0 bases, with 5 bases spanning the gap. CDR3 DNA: TGTGCCAGCAGTTACTCAACAGTGAACACTGAAGCTTTCTTT. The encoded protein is CASSYSTVNTEAFF.

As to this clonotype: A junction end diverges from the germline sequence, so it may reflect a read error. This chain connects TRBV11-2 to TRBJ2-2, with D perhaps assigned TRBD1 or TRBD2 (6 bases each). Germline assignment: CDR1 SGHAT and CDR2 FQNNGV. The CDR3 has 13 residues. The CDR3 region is CASSLDRTGGLSF. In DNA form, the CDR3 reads TGCGCCAGCAGCTTAGATAGGACTGGGGGGCTGTCTTTT.

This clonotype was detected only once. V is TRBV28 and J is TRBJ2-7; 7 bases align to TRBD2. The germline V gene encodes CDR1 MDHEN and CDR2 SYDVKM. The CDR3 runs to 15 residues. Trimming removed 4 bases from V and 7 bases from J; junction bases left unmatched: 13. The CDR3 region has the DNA TGTGCCAGCAGTTCCCTGGGCGCGGGAGAATATGAGCAGTACTTC. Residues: CASSSLGAGEYEQYF.

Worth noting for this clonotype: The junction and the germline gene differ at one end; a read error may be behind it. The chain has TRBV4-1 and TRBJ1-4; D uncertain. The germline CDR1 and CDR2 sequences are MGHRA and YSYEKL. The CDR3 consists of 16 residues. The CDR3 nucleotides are TGCACCAGCAGCCAAGTTTTGTCGGCAGGTAATGAAAAATTGTTTTTT. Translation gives CTSSQVLSAGNEKLFF.

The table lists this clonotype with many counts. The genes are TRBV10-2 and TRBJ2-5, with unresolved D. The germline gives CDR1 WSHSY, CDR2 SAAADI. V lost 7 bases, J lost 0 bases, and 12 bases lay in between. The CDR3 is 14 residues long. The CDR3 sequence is CASKAPQNQETQYF. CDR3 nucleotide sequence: TGCGCCAGCAAGGCACCTCAAAACCAAGAGACCCAGTACTTC.

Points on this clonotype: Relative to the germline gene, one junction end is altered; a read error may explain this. The CDR3 loop reads CVSSLRLAASSTDTQYF. The CDR3 DNA reads TGTGTCAGCAGCTTGCGACTTGCGGCCTCTAGCACAGATACGCAGTATTTT. The gene calls are TRBV5-5 and TRBJ2-3; D gene unclear. The CDR3 has 17 amino acids. Germline CDR1 SGHKS, CDR2 YYEKEE (reference sequence). The whole variable domain, remainder taken from reference TRBV5-5 and TRBJ2-3, is DAGVTQSPTHLIKTRGQQVTLRCSPISGHKSVSWYQQVLGQGPQFIFQYYEKEERGRGNFPDRFSARQFPNYSSELNVNALLLGDSALYLCVSSLRLAASSTDTQYFGPGTRLTVL.

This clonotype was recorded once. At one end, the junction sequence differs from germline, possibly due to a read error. This CDR3 is CDSSLGASPQVDTQYF. CDR3 nucleotides: TGTGACAGCAGTTTAGGAGCCTCCCCACAGGTTGATACGCAGTATTTT. The chain joins TRBV12-3 or TRBV12-4 to TRBJ2-3; D might be TRBD1 (5 bases). The CDR3 contains 16 residues.